At least ten counts were recorded for the clone carrying this T cell receptor (beta chain). The CDR3 has 14 amino acids. With 1 base clipped from V and 9 bases from J, the junction kept 9 bases outside the gene matches. The germline V gene encodes CDR1 DFQATT and CDR2 SNEGSKA (reference sequence). Each CDR3 protein gets one entry after TCRdb re-called the RT-PCR reads with MiXCR. In the table there are about 700,000 distinct CDR3 sequences, 13% to 15% of which are singletons. Sequencing input: memory CD4+ T cells from blood. This clonotype was obtained from a female donor in good health, serving as a healthy control. The rearrangement joins TRBV20-1 to TRBJ1-5, with 7 bases identical to TRBD1. The CDR3 sequence is CSARGQGTSRPQHF. Written as DNA, the CDR3 is TGCAGTGCTAGAGGACAGGGCACCTCGAGGCCCCAGCATTTT.